What follows are 5 T cell receptor beta chains derived from one specimen sequenced in a study of regulatory T cells in long-lasting Graves disease. The time point denotes: persistent/refractory GD, antithyroid drugs over 5 years with positive TRAb. The TCR library was prepared using RNA isolated from PBMCs. Relying on iRepertoire HTBI primers and Arm-PCR of CDR3 regions, the team built TCR beta libraries. TCRdb re-analysed the multiplex PCR reads in MiXCR, keeping a single row per CDR3 protein. Found here are about 470,000 distinct CDR3 sequences, about a fifth of them singletons; the top ten hold over 7.5%. This sample comprised peripheral blood mononuclear cells (PBMCs), obtained when the disease was refractory, from a patient treated with antithyroid drugs. These receptors were obtained from a female donor with Graves disease.

The table lists this clonotype with a few counts. The chain combines TRBV12-3 or TRBV12-4 with TRBJ2-1, with TRBD2 matching over 11 bases. This CDR3 contains 15 residues. V trimming: 2 bases; J trimming: 6 bases; junction bases outside the gene matches: 3. The DNA for the CDR3 is TGTGCCAGCAGTTTAACTAGCGGGAGTGTCAATGAGCAGTTCTTC. This encodes CASSLTSGSVNEQFF.

This clonotype came up a few times. The chain is built from TRBV6-4 and TRBJ1-5, with 9 bases matching TRBD1. With 6 bases clipped from V and 1 base from J, the junction kept 4 bases outside the gene matches. There are 15 residues in the CDR3. In germline, CDR1 is MRHNA, CDR2 SNTAGT. The CDR3 protein is CASRGTGKSNQPQHF. CDR3 DNA: TGTGCCAGCAGGGGGACAGGGAAAAGCAATCAGCCCCAGCATTTT.

This clonotype was counted many times. The chain uses TRBV6-1 and TRBJ2-5; 9 bases fit TRBD1. After removal of 7 bases from V and 5 bases from J, the junction contained 8 bases not matched to a gene. CDR1 and CDR2 (germline): MNHNS, SASEGT. The CDR3 is made up of 14 amino acids. The CDR3 sequence: CASTGQGRWETQYF. As DNA, the CDR3 is TGTGCCAGCACCGGACAGGGGAGGTGGGAGACCCAGTACTTC.

The table lists this clonotype with many counts. The V and J genes are TRBV7-9 and TRBJ1-2, with 9 bases aligning to TRBD1. The CDR3 is 15 amino acids. The germline gives CDR1 SEHNR, CDR2 FQNEAQ (reference sequence). V was clipped by 6 bases and J by 8 bases; unmatched bases: 13. The CDR3 DNA sequence: TGTGCCAGCAGTTCACAGACTGGACAGGGGATAGGCTACACCTTC. It yields the protein CASSSQTGQGIGYTF.

The sample holds a few counts of this clonotype. V usage is TRBV27 and J usage is TRBJ2-7; D unresolved. The V end lost 3 bases, the J end lost 3 bases, and 15 bases lay between the germline ends. Germline-derived CDR1 and CDR2 are MNHEY and SMNVEV (reference sequence). CDR3 length equals 15 residues. The CDR3 sequence: CASSFSANLGYEQYF. The CDR3 bases are TGTGCCAGCAGTTTCTCAGCGAACCTGGGCTACGAGCAGTACTTC.